These 22 T cell receptor beta chains share one sample of origin, sequenced in a study of blood T cells in healthy people across ages. The authors ran a second PCR of roughly 6 to 11 cycles using a sample-barcoded 5' primer and a J-beta primer mix. MiXCR, run by TCRdb on the 5' RACE reads, gives a single entry per CDR3 protein. The repertoire holds about 1.6 million distinct CDR3 sequences, with 30% to 35% as singletons. The sequencing input was blood. These receptors all come from a woman aged 25-40 years in good health.

This clonotype was counted only a few times. The chain links TRBV7-9 to TRBJ1-1; no firm D call. There are 15 residues in the CDR3. Trimming shortened V by 1 base and J by 1 base, and 10 bases separated the two germline ends. Germline lookup yields CDR1 SEHNR and CDR2 FQNEAQ (reference sequence). CDR3 in amino acids: CASSLVGGQNTEAFF. The CDR3 DNA reads as TGTGCCAGCAGCTTAGTCGGAGGGCAGAACACTGAAGCTTTCTTT. The entire variable domain, with the rest obtained from reference TRBV7-9 and TRBJ1-1, is as follows: DTGVSQNPRHKITKRGQNVTFRCDPISEHNRLYWYRQTLGQGPEFLTYFQNEAQLEKSRLLSDRFSAERPKGSFSTLEIQRTEQGDSAMYLCASSLVGGQNTEAFFGQGTRLTVV.

The gene calls are TRBV20-1 and TRBJ2-1; D uncertain. Germline loops: CDR1 DFQATT, CDR2 SNEGSKA (reference sequence). There are 16 residues in the CDR3. Trimming pared 0 bases from V and 0 bases from J, leaving 12 bases between. Here the CDR3 DNA reads TGCAGTGCTAGAGACCCCCCGGGTACCTCCTACAATGAGCAGTTCTTC. Protein sequence: CSARDPPGTSYNEQFF.

In this sample, this clonotype turned up a few times. V gene TRBV24-1 combines with J gene TRBJ1-2; 9 bases line up with TRBD1. The V gene's germline CDR1 is KGHDR and CDR2 SFDVKD. The J segment lost 2 bases and the V segment lost 0 bases, leaving 12 bases of the junction unmatched. The CDR3 consists of 19 residues. The CDR3 is CATSDLPKPAQGANYGYTF. CDR3 sequence (DNA): TGTGCCACCAGTGATTTGCCTAAACCGGCACAGGGGGCGAACTATGGCTACACCTTC.

This clonotype was picked up a small number of times. This rearrangement joins TRBV11-2 to TRBJ1-2; 9 nucleotides line up with TRBD1. Per the germline V gene, CDR1 is SGHAT and CDR2 is FQNNGV. CDR3 size: 14 residues. Germline trimming cut 4 bases from V and 5 bases from J; bases unmatched to any gene: 5. CDR3 loop: CASSSRTGEYGYTF. The DNA for the CDR3 is TGTGCCAGCAGCTCTCGGACAGGGGAATATGGCTACACCTTC. The full variable domain, completed using reference TRBV11-2 and TRBJ1-2, is EAGVAQSPRYKIIEKRQSVAFWCNPISGHATLYWYQQILGQGPKLLIQFQNNGVVDDSQLPKDRFSAERLKGVDSTLKIQPAKLEDSAVYLCASSSRTGEYGYTFGSGTRLTVV.

The table lists this clonotype with a few counts. The chain is built from TRBV20-1 and TRBJ2-3, with 13 bases that match TRBD2. The CDR3 is 16 residues long. V trimming: 7 bases; J trimming: 2 bases; junction bases outside the gene matches: 9. Germline lookup yields CDR1 DFQATT and CDR2 SNEGSKA (reference sequence). CDR3 loop: CSGRPGLAGHTDTQYF. For the CDR3, the DNA is TGCAGTGGAAGACCGGGACTAGCGGGACACACAGATACGCAGTATTTT.

This clonotype has just one count. The chain combines TRBV20-1 with TRBJ2-7; D gene ambiguous. Germline CDR1 DFQATT, CDR2 SNEGSKA (reference sequence). The V end lost 5 bases, the J end lost 3 bases, and 14 bases lay between the germline ends. CDR3 size: 13 residues. In DNA form, the CDR3 reads TGCAGTGCTCAAAGTGACACGAACTACGAGCAGTACTTC. Translating gives CSAQSDTNYEQYF.

This clonotype was counted at least ten times. The chain is built from TRBV7-2 and TRBJ2-7; a possible D gene is TRBD2 (6 bases). The CDR3 covers 15 residues. Germline CDR1 is SGHTA and CDR2 is FQGNSA. Deletions cut 5 bases from V and 0 bases from J, with 14 bases between. CDR3 amino acids: CASSPGDWSSYEQYF. CDR3 DNA sequence: TGTGCCAGCAGCCCCGGGGACTGGAGCTCCTACGAGCAGTACTTC. Drawing the rest from reference TRBV7-2 and TRBJ2-7, the complete variable domain is GAGVSQSPSNKVTEKGKDVELRCDPISGHTALYWYRQSLGQGLEFLIYFQGNSAPDKSGLPSDRFSAERTGGSVSTLTIQRTQQEDSAVYLCASSPGDWSSYEQYFGPGTRLTVT.

The sample holds a few counts of this clonotype. The V gene is TRBV7-9, the J gene TRBJ2-1, with 10 bases fitting TRBD1. Losses at the gene ends were 5 bases for V and 8 bases for J; bases not matched to a gene: 15. This CDR3 comprises 17 residues. The V gene's germline CDR1 is SEHNR and CDR2 FQNEAQ (reference sequence). CDR3 sequence reads: CASSLETGGLRYDEQFF. In DNA, the CDR3 is TGTGCCAGCAGCCTGGAGACAGGGGGCCTACGGTACGATGAGCAGTTCTTC.

The chain recombines TRBV27 with TRBJ2-3; 7 bases map to TRBD2. This CDR3 is built from 15 residues. CDR1 and CDR2 from the germline V gene are MNHEY and SMNVEV (reference sequence). Germline trimming cut 7 bases from V and 4 bases from J; bases unmatched to any gene: 11. CDR3: CASTPVGGSPDTQYF. The CDR3 nucleotides read TGTGCCAGCACCCCGGTGGGGGGGAGTCCAGATACGCAGTATTTT.

This clonotype showed up just a few times. The gene calls are TRBV6-1 and TRBJ1-1; 7 positions agree with TRBD1. The germline V gene encodes CDR1 MNHNS and CDR2 SASEGT. Losses at the gene ends were 4 bases for V and 5 bases for J; bases not matched to a gene: 7. This CDR3 comprises 14 residues. The chain's CDR3 is CASSVKGGWTEAFF. The CDR3 DNA is TGTGCCAGCAGTGTTAAAGGGGGCTGGACTGAAGCTTTCTTT.

This clonotype has a single count. The genes are TRBV20-1 and TRBJ1-1; 7 bases map to TRBD1. Looked up from germline, CDR1 is DFQATT and CDR2 is SNEGSKA (reference sequence). The trim removed 8 bases at V and 4 bases at J, leaving 13 bases unmatched. The CDR3 has 14 residues. The CDR3 DNA follows: TGCAGTTCGACCCTACAGGGGAGGGGCACTGAAGCTTTCTTT. Encoded protein: CSSTLQGRGTEAFF.

This clonotype was seen more than once but under ten times. J is TRBJ1-1 and V is TRBV27; 7 nucleotides agree with TRBD1. Germline CDR1 and CDR2: MNHEY and SMNVEV (reference sequence). There are 16 residues in the CDR3. V lost 5 bases to trimming and J lost 0 bases; unmatched junction nucleotides: 9. In DNA, the CDR3 is TGTGCCAGCAGTACGGGACAGCAGCTCATGAACACTGAAGCTTTCTTT. Translated, it gives CASSTGQQLMNTEAFF.

The chain recombines TRBV18 with TRBJ2-7, with D uncertain. The germline V gene has CDR1 KGHSH and CDR2 LQKENI. With 1 base removed from V and 2 bases from J, the gap between germline ends came to 15 bases. The CDR3 totals 16 residues. The chain's CDR3 is CASSPQSFDGTYEQYF. The CDR3 DNA reads TGTGCCAGCTCACCACAGAGCTTCGATGGAACCTACGAGCAGTACTTC.

This clonotype was found a few times. The gene calls are TRBV7-6 and TRBJ1-1; D gene uncertain. The CDR3 loop spans 15 amino acids. The germline V gene encodes CDR1 SGHVS and CDR2 FNYEAQ. Trimming pared 6 bases from V and 2 bases from J, leaving 16 bases between. CDR3 region: CASSPLPGYNTEAFF. The CDR3 bases are TGTGCCAGCAGTCCATTGCCGGGGTATAACACTGAAGCTTTCTTT.

The rearrangement joins TRBV5-1 to TRBJ2-5; D unclear. Germline values: CDR1 SGHRS, CDR2 YFSETQ. The CDR3 has 13 amino acids. V was clipped by 2 bases and J by 7 bases, with 12 bases between them. The CDR3 DNA is TGCGCCAGCAGCTTATACGACTGGGGGACCCAGTACTTC. This sequence encodes CASSLYDWGTQYF.

This chain connects TRBV7-9 to TRBJ2-5; no clear D. Germline V CDR1 and CDR2: SEHNR, FQNEAQ (reference sequence). The CDR3 runs 14 residues. V was pared by 4 bases and J by 1 base, with 10 bases between. CDR3 DNA sequence: TGTGCCAGCAGCTACCTGCGAAGCCAAGAGACCCAGTACTTC. The encoded protein is CASSYLRSQETQYF.

The rearrangement joins TRBV4-1 to TRBJ1-1, with D possibly matching TRBD1 (5 bases). Germline CDR1 is MGHRA and CDR2 is YSYEKL. V gave up 3 bases and J gave up 4 bases, with 12 bases separating them. The CDR3 has 14 residues. The CDR3 nucleotides are TGCGCCAGCAGCCATAGAGACAGCTCCACTGAAGCTTTCTTT. Amino acid sequence: CASSHRDSSTEAFF.

This clonotype was found a few times. The chain couples TRBV20-1 to TRBJ2-5, with D unresolved. CDR3 length: 16 residues. Germline V CDR1 and CDR2: DFQATT, SNEGSKA (reference sequence). V was cut by 5 bases and J by 2 bases, with 21 bases left in between. The CDR3 reads CSALRHPRPVQETQYF. Here the CDR3 DNA reads TGCAGTGCTCTCCGTCACCCGAGGCCAGTACAAGAGACCCAGTACTTC.

V and J are TRBV20-1 and TRBJ2-1, with 10 nucleotides matching TRBD2. With 3 bases clipped from V and 7 bases from J, the junction kept 6 bases outside the gene matches. CDR3 length equals 14 residues. In germline, CDR1 is DFQATT, CDR2 SNEGSKA (reference sequence). CDR3 nucleotides: TGCAGTGCTAGTGCGAGCGGGGGGGCGAATGAGCAGTTCTTC. Translating it yields CSASASGGANEQFF.

The rearrangement links TRBV19 to TRBJ2-1; D perhaps matches TRBD2 (5 bases). The CDR3 length is 13 residues. Trimming removed 6 bases from V and 10 bases from J, with 16 bases in between. The germline gives CDR1 LNHDA, CDR2 SQIVND (reference sequence). CDR3: CASRGTGITEQFF. CDR3 nucleotides: TGTGCCAGTAGGGGAACCGGGATAACGGAGCAGTTCTTC.

The CDR3 coding sequence is TGTGCCAGCAGTTTCGCTAGCGGGAGTTATGAGCAGTTCTTC. This codes for CASSFASGSYEQFF. The chain links TRBV12-3 or TRBV12-4 to TRBJ2-1, with 10 bases fitting TRBD2. J lost 8 bases, V lost 3 bases, and 4 bases had no gene match. CDR3 length: 14 residues.

V is TRBV9 and J is TRBJ1-1; D gene uncertain. V was shortened by 0 bases and J by 1 base, with 4 bases between the two germline ends. Germline V gives CDR1 SGDLS, CDR2 YYNGEE. This CDR3 contains 13 residues. CDR3 nucleotides: TGTGCCAGCAGCGTAGAGGCGAACACTGAAGCTTTCTTT. Translating it yields CASSVEANTEAFF.